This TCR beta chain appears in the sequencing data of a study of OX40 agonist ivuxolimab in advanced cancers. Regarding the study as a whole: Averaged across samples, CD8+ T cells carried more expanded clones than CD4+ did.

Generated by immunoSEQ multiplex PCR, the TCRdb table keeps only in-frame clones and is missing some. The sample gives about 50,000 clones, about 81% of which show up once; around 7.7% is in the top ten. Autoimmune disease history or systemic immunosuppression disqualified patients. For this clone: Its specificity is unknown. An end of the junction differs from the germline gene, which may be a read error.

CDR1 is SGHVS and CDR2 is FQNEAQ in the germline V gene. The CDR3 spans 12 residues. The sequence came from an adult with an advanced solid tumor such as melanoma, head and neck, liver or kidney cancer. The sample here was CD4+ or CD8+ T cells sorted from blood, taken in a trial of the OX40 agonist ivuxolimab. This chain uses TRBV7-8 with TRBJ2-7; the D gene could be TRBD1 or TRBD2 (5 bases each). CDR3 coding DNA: TGTGCCAGCAGCTTTCTCAGGGACGAGCAGTGCTTC. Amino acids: CASSFLRDEQCF.